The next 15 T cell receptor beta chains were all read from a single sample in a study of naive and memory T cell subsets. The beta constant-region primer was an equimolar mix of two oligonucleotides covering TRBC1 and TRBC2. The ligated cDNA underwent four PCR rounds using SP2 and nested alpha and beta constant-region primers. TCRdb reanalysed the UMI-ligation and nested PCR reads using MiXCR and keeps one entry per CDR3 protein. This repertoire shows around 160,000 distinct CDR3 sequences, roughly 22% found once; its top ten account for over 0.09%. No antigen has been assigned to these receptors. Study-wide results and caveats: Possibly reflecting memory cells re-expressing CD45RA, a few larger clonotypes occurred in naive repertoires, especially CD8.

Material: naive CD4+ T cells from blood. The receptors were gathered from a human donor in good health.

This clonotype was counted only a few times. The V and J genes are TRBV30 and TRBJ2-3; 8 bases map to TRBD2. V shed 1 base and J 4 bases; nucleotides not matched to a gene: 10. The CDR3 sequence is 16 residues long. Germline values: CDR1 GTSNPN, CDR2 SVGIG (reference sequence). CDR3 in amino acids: CAWSALGRAFPDTQYF. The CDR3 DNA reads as TGTGCCTGGAGTGCTCTCGGGAGGGCCTTTCCAGATACGCAGTATTTT. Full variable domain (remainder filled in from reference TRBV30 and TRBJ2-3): SQTIHQWPATLVQPVGSPLSLECTVEGTSNPNLYWYRQAAGRGLQLLFYSVGIGQISSEVPQNLSASRPQDRQFILSSKKLLLSDSGFYLCAWSALGRAFPDTQYFGPGTRLTVL.

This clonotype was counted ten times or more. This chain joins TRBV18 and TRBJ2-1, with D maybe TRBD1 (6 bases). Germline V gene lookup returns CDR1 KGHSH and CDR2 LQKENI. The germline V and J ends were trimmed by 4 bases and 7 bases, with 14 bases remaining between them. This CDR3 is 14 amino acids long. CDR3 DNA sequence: TGTGCCAGCTCACTAACAGGGATCCGGAATGAGCAGTTCTTC. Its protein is CASSLTGIRNEQFF.

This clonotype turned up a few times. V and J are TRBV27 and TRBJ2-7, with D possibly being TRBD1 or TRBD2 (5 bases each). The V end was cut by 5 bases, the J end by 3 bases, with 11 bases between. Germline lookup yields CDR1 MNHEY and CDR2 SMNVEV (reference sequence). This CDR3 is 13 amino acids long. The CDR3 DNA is TGTGCCAGCAGTATCAGGGACGGCTACGAGCAGTACTTC. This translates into CASSIRDGYEQYF.

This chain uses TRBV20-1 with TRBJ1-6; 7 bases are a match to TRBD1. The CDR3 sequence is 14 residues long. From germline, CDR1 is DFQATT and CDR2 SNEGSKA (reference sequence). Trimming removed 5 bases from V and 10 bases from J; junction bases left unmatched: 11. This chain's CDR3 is CSAARDSGPSPLHF. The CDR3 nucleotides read TGCAGTGCTGCCCGGGACAGTGGGCCCTCACCCCTCCACTTT.

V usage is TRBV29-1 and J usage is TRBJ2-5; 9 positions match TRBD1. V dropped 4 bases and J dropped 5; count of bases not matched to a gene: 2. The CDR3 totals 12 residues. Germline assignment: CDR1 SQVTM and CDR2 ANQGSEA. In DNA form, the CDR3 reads TGCAGCGTTGGGGACAGGGTGGAGACCCAGTACTTC. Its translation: CSVGDRVETQYF. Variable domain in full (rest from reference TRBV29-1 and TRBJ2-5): SAVISQKPSRDICQRGTSLTIQCQVDSQVTMMFWYRQQPGQSLTLIATANQGSEATYESGFVIDKFPISRPNLTFSTLTVSNMSPEDSSIYLCSVGDRVETQYFGPGTRLLVL.

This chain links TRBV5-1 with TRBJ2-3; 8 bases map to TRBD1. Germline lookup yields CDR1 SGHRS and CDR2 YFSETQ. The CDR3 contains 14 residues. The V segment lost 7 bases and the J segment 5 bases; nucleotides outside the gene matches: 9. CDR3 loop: CASSGQGDQDTQYF. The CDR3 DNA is TGCGCCAGCTCTGGACAGGGAGATCAAGATACGCAGTATTTT.

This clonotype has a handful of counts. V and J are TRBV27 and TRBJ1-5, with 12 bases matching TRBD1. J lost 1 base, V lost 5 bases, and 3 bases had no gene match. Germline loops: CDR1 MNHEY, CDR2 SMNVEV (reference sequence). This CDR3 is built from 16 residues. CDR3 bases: TGTGCCAGCAGTCCGGGACAGGGGGCGAGCAATCAGCCCCAGCATTTT. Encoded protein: CASSPGQGASNQPQHF.

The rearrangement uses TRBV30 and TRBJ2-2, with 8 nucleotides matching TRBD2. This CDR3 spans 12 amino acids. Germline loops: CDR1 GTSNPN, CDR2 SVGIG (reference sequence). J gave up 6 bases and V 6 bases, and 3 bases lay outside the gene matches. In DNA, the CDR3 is TGTGCCTGCCAGCGGGAGCCCGGGGAGCTGTTTTTT. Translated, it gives CACQREPGELFF.

The CDR3 region has the DNA TGTGCCAGCAGGCCCGTGGAGGGAAAGGGTCATGAGCAGTTCTTC. This translates into CASRPVEGKGHEQFF. This chain joins TRBV6-2 or TRBV6-3 and TRBJ2-1, with D possibly being TRBD2 (6 bases). This CDR3 contains 15 residues. Germline V gene data show CDR1 as MNHEY and CDR2 as SVGEGT. V was cut by 6 bases and J by 8 bases, with 20 bases left in between.

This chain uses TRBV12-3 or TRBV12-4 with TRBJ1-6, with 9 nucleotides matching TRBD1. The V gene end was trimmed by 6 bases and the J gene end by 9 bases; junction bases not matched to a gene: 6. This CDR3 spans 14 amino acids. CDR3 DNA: TGTGCCAGCAGGGTAACAGGGGGCGGTTCACCCCTCCACTTT. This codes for CASRVTGGGSPLHF.

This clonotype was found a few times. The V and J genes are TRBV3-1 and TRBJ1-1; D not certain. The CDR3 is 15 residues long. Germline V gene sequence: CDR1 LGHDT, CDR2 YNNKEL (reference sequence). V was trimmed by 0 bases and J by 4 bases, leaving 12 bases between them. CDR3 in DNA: TGTGCCAGCAGCCAAGAGAGGGCCCGGAGCACTGAAGCTTTCTTT. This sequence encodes CASSQERARSTEAFF.

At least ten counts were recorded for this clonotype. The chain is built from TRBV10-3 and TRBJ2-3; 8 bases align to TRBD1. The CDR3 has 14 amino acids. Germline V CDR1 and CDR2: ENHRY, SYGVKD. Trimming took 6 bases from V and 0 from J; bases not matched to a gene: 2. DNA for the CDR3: TGTGCCATCAGGGGACAGGAGAGCACAGATACGCAGTATTTT. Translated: CAIRGQESTDTQYF.

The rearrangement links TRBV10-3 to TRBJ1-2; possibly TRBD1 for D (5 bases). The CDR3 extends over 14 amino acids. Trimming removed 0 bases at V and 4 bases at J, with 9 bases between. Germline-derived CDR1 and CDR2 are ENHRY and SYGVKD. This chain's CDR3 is CAISESQGGYGYTF. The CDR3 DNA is TGTGCCATCAGTGAGTCCCAGGGTGGCTATGGCTACACCTTC.

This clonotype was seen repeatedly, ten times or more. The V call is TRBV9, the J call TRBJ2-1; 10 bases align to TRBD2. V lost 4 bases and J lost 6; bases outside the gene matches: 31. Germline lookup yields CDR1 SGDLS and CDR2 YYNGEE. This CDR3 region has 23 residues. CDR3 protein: CASSPEYRQGAAGGSTGGNEQFF. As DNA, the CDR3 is TGTGCCAGCAGCCCCGAATACAGACAGGGAGCAGCGGGAGGGTCAACCGGGGGCAATGAGCAGTTCTTC.

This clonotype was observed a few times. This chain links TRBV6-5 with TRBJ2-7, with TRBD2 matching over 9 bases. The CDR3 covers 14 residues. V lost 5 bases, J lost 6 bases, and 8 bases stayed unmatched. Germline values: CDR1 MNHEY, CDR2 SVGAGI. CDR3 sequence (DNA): TGTGCCAGCAGTCTTAGCGGGGGCAGAGCCGAGCAGTACTTC. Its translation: CASSLSGGRAEQYF.